This entry lists 20 T cell receptor beta chains sequenced from one sample in a study of T cells in Graves' hyperthyroidism and ophthalmopathy. Amplification of TCR beta CDR3 regions used RNA as the template. RT-PCR in the first round (using the HTBI primer set) targeted the TCR CDR3. TCRdb re-derived calls from the multiplex PCR reads in MiXCR, one entry per CDR3 protein. The sample lists under 400,000 distinct CDR3 sequences; about 13% were seen once. Sample: blood. The receptors derive from a young woman with Graves' hyperthyroidism.

In this sample, this clonotype turned up many times. The rearrangement joins TRBV20-1 to TRBJ1-1; no clear D. V shed 6 bases and J shed 3 bases, with 14 bases lying between them. Germline V gene sequence: CDR1 DFQATT, CDR2 SNEGSKA (reference sequence). This CDR3 comprises 13 residues. The CDR3 loop reads CSADGPQYTEAFF. CDR3 DNA sequence: TGCAGTGCGGACGGCCCACAGTACACTGAAGCTTTCTTT.

This clonotype was seen many times. This chain connects TRBV11-1 to TRBJ1-5; D remains unclear. The CDR3 contains 15 residues. CDR1 is SGHAT and CDR2 is FQDESV in the germline V gene (reference sequence). Trimming left V 6 bases short and J 8 bases short, with 20 bases between. CDR3 protein: CASSCKLTQFKPQHF. CDR3 in DNA: TGTGCCAGCAGTTGCAAGCTGACGCAATTCAAGCCCCAGCATTTT.

This clonotype was counted between two and nine times. The J gene is TRBJ1-4, the V gene TRBV12-3 or TRBV12-4, with 7 bases lining up with TRBD1. This CDR3 has 15 residues. The junction had 7 bases not matched to a gene; V was cut back by 1 base and J by 8 bases. CDR3 bases: TGTGCCAGCAGTTTAGGGGACAGTTTGGAGGAAAAACTGTTTTTT. This gives the protein CASSLGDSLEEKLFF.

This clonotype was counted at least ten times. This chain uses TRBV12-3 or TRBV12-4 with TRBJ2-5; D call uncertain. The CDR3 sequence is 13 residues long. V was clipped by 3 bases and J by 4 bases, with 9 bases between them. The CDR3 region has the DNA TGTGCCAGCAGTTTCCCGGGCCCAGAGACCCAGTACTTC. This codes for CASSFPGPETQYF.

This clonotype appeared a few times. This rearrangement joins TRBV29-1 to TRBJ2-3, with D perhaps matching TRBD2 (5 bases). CDR1 is SQVTM and CDR2 is ANQGSEA in the germline V gene. This CDR3 is 14 amino acids long. Deletions cut 7 bases from V and 2 bases from J, with 16 bases between. The CDR3 region is CSAAPRLFTDTQYF. For the CDR3, the DNA is TGCAGCGCCGCCCCCCGACTATTCACAGATACGCAGTATTTT.

This clonotype was recorded at least ten times. The rearrangement joins TRBV27 to TRBJ2-7; D possibly uses TRBD1 or TRBD2 (6 bases each). The CDR3 covers 15 residues. Germline values: CDR1 MNHEY, CDR2 SMNVEV (reference sequence). Trimming shortened V by 7 bases and J by 2 bases, and 18 bases separated the two germline ends. CDR3 protein: CASKDRGGFPYEQYF. In nucleotides, the CDR3 is TGTGCCAGCAAGGACCGAGGGGGGTTCCCCTACGAGCAGTACTTC.

This clonotype was picked up many times. CDR3 loop: CASGELNTEAFF. The DNA of the CDR3 is TGTGCCAGCGGTGAGCTGAACACTGAAGCTTTCTTT. The chain carries TRBV28 and TRBJ1-1; D is unresolved. The CDR3 consists of 12 residues. The germline V gene encodes CDR1 MDHEN and CDR2 SYDVKM. The V end lost 8 bases, the J end lost 0 bases, and 7 bases lay between the germline ends. Based on the CDR3 plus reference TRBV28 and TRBJ1-1, the full variable domain is DVKVTQSSRYLVKRTGEKVFLECVQDMDHENMFWYRQDPGLGLRLIYFSYDVKMKEKGDIPEGYSVSREKKERFSLILESASTNQTSMYLCASGELNTEAFFGQGTRLTVV.

In its sample, this clonotype was seen many times. The chain links TRBV20-1 to TRBJ2-5, with 7 bases aligning to TRBD1. Unmatched junction bases numbered 9, after V lost 6 bases and J lost 5 bases. CDR1 and CDR2 from the germline V gene are DFQATT and SNEGSKA (reference sequence). There are 13 residues in the CDR3. The CDR3 sequence is CSASQGVGETQYF. Here the CDR3 DNA reads TGCAGTGCCTCCCAGGGGGTAGGGGAGACCCAGTACTTC.

This clonotype was found many times. The V and J genes are TRBV20-1 and TRBJ1-5, with 7 bases identical to TRBD1. This CDR3 comprises 14 residues. Germline V gives CDR1 DFQATT, CDR2 SNEGSKA (reference sequence). With V trimmed by 3 bases and J by 5 bases, 7 bases remained unmatched. CDR3 bases: TGCAGTGCTAGCCCAGACAGGGTCGATCAGCCCCAGCATTTT. Its translation: CSASPDRVDQPQHF.

This clonotype appeared a few times. The rearrangement links TRBV4-2 to TRBJ2-3; 15 nucleotides match TRBD2. Losses at the gene ends were 0 bases for V and 4 bases for J; bases not matched to a gene: 5. CDR1 and CDR2 (germline): LGHNA, YNFKEQ. The CDR3 length is 18 residues. CDR3 DNA: TGTGCCAGCAGCCAAGACGGACTAGCGGGAGGGCCCTCAGATACGCAGTATTTT. This translates into CASSQDGLAGGPSDTQYF.

This clonotype has just a few counts. This chain links TRBV6-1 with TRBJ1-5; D not resolved. CDR1 is MNHNS, CDR2 SASEGT, per germline. The CDR3 contains 12 residues. Deletions cut 7 bases from V and 4 bases from J, with 8 bases between. The CDR3 nucleotides read TGTGCCAGCACCCATCTTAATCAGCCCCAGCATTTT. Residues: CASTHLNQPQHF.

The rearrangement links TRBV6-5 to TRBJ2-5, with D perhaps matching TRBD1 or TRBD2 (6 bases each). Germline V gene data show CDR1 as MNHEY and CDR2 as SVGAGI. This CDR3 is built from 16 residues. With 2 bases removed from V and 4 bases from J, the gap between germline ends came to 17 bases. In DNA, the CDR3 is TGTGCCAGCAGTTACCCACCACCGAGGGGGGCAGAGACCCAGTACTTC. Its protein product is CASSYPPPRGAETQYF.

This chain joins TRBV20-1 and TRBJ1-1; D ambiguous. Trimming left V 6 bases short and J 5 bases short, with 16 bases between. Per germline, CDR1 DFQATT and CDR2 SNEGSKA (reference sequence). The CDR3 runs 13 residues. The CDR3 DNA is TGCAGTGCCCCCAGGCACCCGGGGACTGAAGCTTTCTTT. Translating it yields CSAPRHPGTEAFF.

V is TRBV6-1 and J is TRBJ1-1, with D unresolved. The germline V gene has CDR1 MNHNS and CDR2 SASEGT. The ends were cut back, 3 bases at V and 6 bases at J, with 8 bases in the middle. This CDR3 comprises 12 residues. The CDR3 spells CASSEGYAEAFF. CDR3 nucleotide sequence: TGTGCCAGCAGTGAGGGTTACGCTGAAGCTTTCTTT.

Remarks on this clonotype: Since a much larger clone is just one base distant, this may be a read error. This chain joins TRBV3-1 and TRBJ1-3; perhaps TRBD1 as D (5 bases). The V gene's germline CDR1 is LGHDT and CDR2 YNNKEL (reference sequence). The CDR3 loop spans 19 amino acids. Between the trimmed V and J ends, which lost 4 bases and 2 bases, there was a span of 24 bases. The CDR3 DNA follows: TGTGCCAGCAGCCCCACGCCTTTCTTCGGGGGACGGGCTGGAAACACCATATATTTT. This sequence encodes CASSPTPFFGGRAGNTIYF. Combining the CDR3 with reference TRBV3-1 and TRBJ1-3 gives the whole variable domain DTAVSQTPKYLVTQMGNDKSIKCEQNLGHDTMYWYKQDSKKFLKIMFSYNNKELIINETVPNRFSPKSPDKAHLNLHINSLELGDSAVYFCASSPTPFFGGRAGNTIYFGEGSWLTVV.

This clonotype was seen at least ten times. The chain carries TRBV18 and TRBJ2-3; D uncertain. Trimming removed 1 base from V and 3 bases from J, with 11 bases in between. The CDR3 is made up of 15 amino acids. The V gene's germline CDR1 is KGHSH and CDR2 LQKENI. Written as DNA, the CDR3 is TGTGCCAGCTCACCACATTTGGCCAAGACAGATACGCAGTATTTT. Encoded protein: CASSPHLAKTDTQYF. The whole variable domain, remainder taken from reference TRBV18 and TRBJ2-3, is NAGVMQNPRHLVRRRGQEARLRCSPMKGHSHVYWYRQLPEEGLKFMVYLQKENIIDESGMPKERFSAEFPKEGPSILRIQQVVRGDSAAYFCASSPHLAKTDTQYFGPGTRLTVL.

There are many counts of this clonotype. The J gene is TRBJ2-4, the V gene TRBV3-1; no definite D call. Germline V lookup: CDR1 LGHDT, CDR2 YNNKEL (reference sequence). The V end was cut by 3 bases, the J end by 0 bases, with 12 bases between. The CDR3 sequence is 16 residues long. The CDR3 loop reads CASSHSYGVAKNIQYF. The CDR3 DNA is TGTGCCAGCAGCCACTCCTACGGAGTAGCCAAAAACATTCAGTACTTC.

This clonotype was recorded a few times. The chain is built from TRBV4-2 and TRBJ2-7, with 9 bases aligning to TRBD1. The CDR3 sequence is 16 residues long. V lost 2 bases to trimming and J lost 2 bases; unmatched junction nucleotides: 7. The germline gives CDR1 LGHNA, CDR2 YNFKEQ. CDR3: CASSQTGQGNPYEQYF. CDR3 sequence (DNA): TGTGCCAGCAGCCAAACGGGACAGGGAAATCCCTACGAGCAGTACTTC.

This clonotype has at least ten counts. This chain joins TRBV7-3 and TRBJ2-7; TRBD2 is a possible D gene (6 bases). This CDR3 is 14 amino acids long. Looked up from germline, CDR1 is SGHTA and CDR2 is FQGTGA. Trimming pared 0 bases from V and 6 bases from J, leaving 12 bases between. CDR3 DNA sequence: TGTGCCAGCAGCTTAACTCGGGGGACCTCCGAGCAGTACTTC. Its translation: CASSLTRGTSEQYF.

This clonotype was counted between two and nine times. The chain carries TRBV4-1 and TRBJ2-1; 7 bases are shared with TRBD1. Germline CDR1 reads MGHRA; CDR2 reads YSYEKL. The CDR3 runs 16 residues. The V and J ends lost 5 bases and 5 bases, in that order; junction bases with no gene match: 12. The CDR3 DNA is TGCGCCAGCAGCAAAGGGCAGGGGGAAGGGAACAATGAGCAGTTCTTC. As protein: CASSKGQGEGNNEQFF.